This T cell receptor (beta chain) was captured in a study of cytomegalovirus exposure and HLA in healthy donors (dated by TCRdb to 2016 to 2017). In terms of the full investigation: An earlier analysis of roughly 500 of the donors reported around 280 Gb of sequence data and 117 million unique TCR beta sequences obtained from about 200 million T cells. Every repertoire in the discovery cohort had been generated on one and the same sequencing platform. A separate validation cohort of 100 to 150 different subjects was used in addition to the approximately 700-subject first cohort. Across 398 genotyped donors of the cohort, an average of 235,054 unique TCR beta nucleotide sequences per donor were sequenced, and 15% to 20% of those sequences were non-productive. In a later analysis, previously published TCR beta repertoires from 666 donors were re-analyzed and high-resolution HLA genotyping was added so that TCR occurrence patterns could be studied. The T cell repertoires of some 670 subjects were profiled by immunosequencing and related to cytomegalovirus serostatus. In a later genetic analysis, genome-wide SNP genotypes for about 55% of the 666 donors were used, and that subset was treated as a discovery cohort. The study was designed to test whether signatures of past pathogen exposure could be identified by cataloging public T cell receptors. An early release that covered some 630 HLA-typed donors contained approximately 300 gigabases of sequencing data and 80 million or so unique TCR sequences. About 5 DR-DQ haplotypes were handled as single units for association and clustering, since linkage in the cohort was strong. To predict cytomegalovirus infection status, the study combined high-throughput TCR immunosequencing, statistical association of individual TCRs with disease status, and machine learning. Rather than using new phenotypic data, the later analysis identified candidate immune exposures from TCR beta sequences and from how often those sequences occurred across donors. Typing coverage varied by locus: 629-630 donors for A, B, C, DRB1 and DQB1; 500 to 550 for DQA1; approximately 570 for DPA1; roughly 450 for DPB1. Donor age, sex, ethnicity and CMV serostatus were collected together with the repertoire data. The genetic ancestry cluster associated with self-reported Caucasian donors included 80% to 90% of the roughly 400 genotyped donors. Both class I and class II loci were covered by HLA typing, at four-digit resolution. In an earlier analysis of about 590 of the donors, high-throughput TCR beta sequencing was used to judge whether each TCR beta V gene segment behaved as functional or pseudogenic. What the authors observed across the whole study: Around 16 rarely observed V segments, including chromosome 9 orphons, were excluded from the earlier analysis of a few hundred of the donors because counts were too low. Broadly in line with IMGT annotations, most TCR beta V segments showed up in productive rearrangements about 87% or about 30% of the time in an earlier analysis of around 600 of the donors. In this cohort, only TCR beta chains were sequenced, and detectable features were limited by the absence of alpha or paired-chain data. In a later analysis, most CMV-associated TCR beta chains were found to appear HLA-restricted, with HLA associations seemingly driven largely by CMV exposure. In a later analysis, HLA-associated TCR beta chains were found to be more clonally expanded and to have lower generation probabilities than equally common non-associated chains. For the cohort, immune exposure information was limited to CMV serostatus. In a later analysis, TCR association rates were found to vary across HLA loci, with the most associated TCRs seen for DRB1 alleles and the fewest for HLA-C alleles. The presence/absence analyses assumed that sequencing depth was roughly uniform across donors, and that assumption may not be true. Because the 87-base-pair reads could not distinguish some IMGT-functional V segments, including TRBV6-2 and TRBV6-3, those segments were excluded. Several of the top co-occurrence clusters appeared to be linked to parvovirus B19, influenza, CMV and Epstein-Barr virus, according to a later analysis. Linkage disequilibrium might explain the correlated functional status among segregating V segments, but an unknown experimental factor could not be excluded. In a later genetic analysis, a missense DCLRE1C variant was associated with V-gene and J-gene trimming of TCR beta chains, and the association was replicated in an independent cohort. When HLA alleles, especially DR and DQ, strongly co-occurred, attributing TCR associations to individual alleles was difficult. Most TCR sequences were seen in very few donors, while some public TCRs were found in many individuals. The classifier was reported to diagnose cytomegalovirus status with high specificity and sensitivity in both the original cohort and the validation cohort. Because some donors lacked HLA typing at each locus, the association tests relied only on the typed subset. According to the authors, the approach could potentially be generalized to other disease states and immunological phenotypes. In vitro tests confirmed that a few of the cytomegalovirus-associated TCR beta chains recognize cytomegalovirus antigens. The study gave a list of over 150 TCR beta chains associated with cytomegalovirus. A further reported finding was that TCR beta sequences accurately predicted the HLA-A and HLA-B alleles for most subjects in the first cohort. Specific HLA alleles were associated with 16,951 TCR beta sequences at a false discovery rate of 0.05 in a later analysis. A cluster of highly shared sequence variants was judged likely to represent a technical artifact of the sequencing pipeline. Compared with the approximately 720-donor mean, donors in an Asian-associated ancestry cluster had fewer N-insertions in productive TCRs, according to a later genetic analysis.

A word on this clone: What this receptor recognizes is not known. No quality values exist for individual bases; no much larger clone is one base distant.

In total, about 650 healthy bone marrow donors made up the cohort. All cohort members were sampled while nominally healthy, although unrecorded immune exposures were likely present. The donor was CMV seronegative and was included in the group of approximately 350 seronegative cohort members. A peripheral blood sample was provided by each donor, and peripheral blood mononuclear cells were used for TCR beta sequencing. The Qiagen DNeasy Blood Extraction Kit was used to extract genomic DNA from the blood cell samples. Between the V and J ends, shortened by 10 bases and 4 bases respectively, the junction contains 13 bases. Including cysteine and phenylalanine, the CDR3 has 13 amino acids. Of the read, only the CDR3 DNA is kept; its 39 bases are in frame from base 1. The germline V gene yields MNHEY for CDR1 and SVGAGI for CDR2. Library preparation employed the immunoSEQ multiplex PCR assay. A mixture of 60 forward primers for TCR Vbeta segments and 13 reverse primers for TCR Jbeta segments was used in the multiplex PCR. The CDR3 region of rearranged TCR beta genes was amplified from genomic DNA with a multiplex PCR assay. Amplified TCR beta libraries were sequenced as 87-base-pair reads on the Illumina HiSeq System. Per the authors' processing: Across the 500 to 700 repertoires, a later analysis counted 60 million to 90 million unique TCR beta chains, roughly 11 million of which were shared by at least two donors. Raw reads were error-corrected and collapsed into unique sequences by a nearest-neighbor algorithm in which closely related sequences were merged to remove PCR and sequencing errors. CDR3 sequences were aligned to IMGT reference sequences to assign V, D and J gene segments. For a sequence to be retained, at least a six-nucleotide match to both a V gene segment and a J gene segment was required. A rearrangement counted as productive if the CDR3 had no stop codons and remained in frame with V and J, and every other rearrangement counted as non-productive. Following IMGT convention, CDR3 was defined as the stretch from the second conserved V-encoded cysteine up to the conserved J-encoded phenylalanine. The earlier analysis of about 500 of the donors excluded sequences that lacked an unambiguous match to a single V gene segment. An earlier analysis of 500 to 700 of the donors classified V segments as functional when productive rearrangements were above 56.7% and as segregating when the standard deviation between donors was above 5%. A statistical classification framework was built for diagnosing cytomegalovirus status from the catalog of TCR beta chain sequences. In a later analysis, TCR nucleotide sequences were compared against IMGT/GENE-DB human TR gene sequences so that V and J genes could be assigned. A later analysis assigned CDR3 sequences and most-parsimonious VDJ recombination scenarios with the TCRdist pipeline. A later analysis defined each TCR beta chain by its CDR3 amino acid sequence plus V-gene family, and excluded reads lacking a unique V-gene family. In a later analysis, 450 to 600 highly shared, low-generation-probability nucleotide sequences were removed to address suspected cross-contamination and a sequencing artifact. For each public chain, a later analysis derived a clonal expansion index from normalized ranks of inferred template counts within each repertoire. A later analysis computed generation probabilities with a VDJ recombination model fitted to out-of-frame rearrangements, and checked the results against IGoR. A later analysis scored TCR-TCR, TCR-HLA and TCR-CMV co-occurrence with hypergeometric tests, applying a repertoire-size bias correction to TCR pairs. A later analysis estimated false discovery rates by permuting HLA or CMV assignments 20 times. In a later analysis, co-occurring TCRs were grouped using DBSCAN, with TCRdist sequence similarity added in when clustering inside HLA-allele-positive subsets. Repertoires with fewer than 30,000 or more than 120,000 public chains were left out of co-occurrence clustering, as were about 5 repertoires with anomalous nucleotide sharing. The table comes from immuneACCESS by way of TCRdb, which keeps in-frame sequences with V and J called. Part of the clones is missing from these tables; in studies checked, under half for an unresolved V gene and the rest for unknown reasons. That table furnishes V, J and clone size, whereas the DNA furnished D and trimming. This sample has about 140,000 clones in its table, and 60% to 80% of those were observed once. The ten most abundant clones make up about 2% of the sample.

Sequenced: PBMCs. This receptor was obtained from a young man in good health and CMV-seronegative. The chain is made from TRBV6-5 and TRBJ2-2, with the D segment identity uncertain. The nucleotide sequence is TGTGCCACCAGGCCCCTAGGCACCGGGGAGCTGTTTTTT. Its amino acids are CATRPLGTGELFF.